This entry concerns a single TCR beta chain. The data were taken from a study of blood T cell repertoires in COVID-19. Whole-study context: Italy, Spain and the United States were the sources of the convalescent and acute COVID-19 samples.

CDR1 is SGHNT and CDR2 is YENEEA in the germline V gene. This CDR3 comprises 16 residues. V lost 1 base, J lost 0 bases, and 3 bases stayed unmatched. Produced via immunoSEQ multiplex PCR; TCRdb's table is partial and in-frame only. The sample yields 60,000 to 80,000 clones, approximately 80% seen once. The sample comprised PBMCs or T cells enriched from blood (not recorded which). This TCR came from a woman in her thirties or forties with acute COVID-19. The gene calls are TRBV11-3 and TRBJ2-3; 8 nucleotides match TRBD1. In DNA form, the CDR3 reads TGTGCCAGCAGCTTAGGGCAGGGGGCGAGCACAGATACGCAGTATTTT. Translation gives CASSLGQGASTDTQYF.